Each of the 5 T cell receptor beta chains below was sequenced from the same sample in a study of OX40 agonist ivuxolimab in advanced cancers. Assay used: immunoSEQ multiplex PCR; TCRdb lists only in-frame clones, some missing. The sample contains approximately 80,000 clones, approximately 85% of which appear only once. This sample comprised CD4+ or CD8+ T cells sorted from blood, obtained in a trial of the OX40 agonist ivuxolimab. These TCRs come from an adult with an advanced solid tumor such as melanoma, head and neck, liver or kidney cancer.

The V call is TRBV9, the J call TRBJ2-3; 9 positions match TRBD2. Germline loops: CDR1 SGDLS, CDR2 YYNGEE. The CDR3 length is 15 residues. Trimming cost V 4 bases and J 1 base; bases outside gene matches: 4. Here the CDR3 DNA reads TGTGCCAGCAGCCCATGGACTAGCGGCACAGATACGCAGTATTTT. Its translation is CASSPWTSGTDTQYF. Complete variable domain (other parts from reference TRBV9 and TRBJ2-3): DSGVTQTPKHLITATGQRVTLRCSPRSGDLSVYWYQQSLDQGLQFLIQYYNGEERAKGNILERFSAQQFPDLHSELNLSSLELGDSALYFCASSPWTSGTDTQYFGPGTRLTVL.

The chain uses TRBV19 and TRBJ2-2; weak D call: TRBD1 (5 bases). CDR3 length: 15 amino acids. Trimming cost V 2 bases and J 4 bases, with 11 bases left between them. Germline V gene sequence: CDR1 LNHDA, CDR2 SQIVND (reference sequence). The CDR3: CASSISKGSTGELFF. In nucleotides, the CDR3 is TGTGCCAGTAGTATAAGTAAGGGGTCCACCGGGGAGCTGTTTTTT.

This clone has just a few counts. The chain couples TRBV10-1 to TRBJ2-1; D is possibly TRBD2 (6 bases). CDR1 and CDR2 from the germline V gene are WNHNN and SYGVQD (reference sequence). The CDR3 runs 14 residues. Trimming removed 3 bases at V and 10 bases at J, with 16 bases between. This CDR3 is CASSEGSEGGEQFF. The DNA for the CDR3 is TGCGCCAGCAGTGAAGGCTCTGAGGGAGGAGAGCAGTTCTTC.

J is TRBJ1-1 and V is TRBV9; TRBD1 might be the D (5 bases). Looked up from germline, CDR1 is SGDLS and CDR2 is YYNGEE. The CDR3 consists of 17 residues. V was clipped by 3 bases and J by 6 bases, with 24 bases between them. The CDR3 DNA sequence: TGTGCCAGCAGCGGGAGAGAACAACGGATGGCGGGGGCTGAAGCTTTCTTT. This encodes CASSGREQRMAGAEAFF.

V gene TRBV9 combines with J gene TRBJ2-5; TRBD1 or TRBD2 may be the D gene (5 bases each). The closer fit of TRBJ2-7 to the DNA end suggests the J call may be wrong. The CDR3 is 14 residues long. Germline CDR1 SGDLS, CDR2 YYNGEE. CDR3: CASSVSPTRGEQYF. In DNA form, the CDR3 reads TGTGCCAGCAGCGTTTCCCCGACGAGGGGCGAGCAGTACTTC.